This TCR beta chain was captured in a study of identical twins. Healthy Caucasian individuals made up all the donors. This clonotype has a handful of counts. The antigen remains unidentified. Study results and limitations: The conclusions drew on cross-sectional statistical analysis instead of tracking the same donors.

MiXCR, run by TCRdb on the 5' RACE reads, gives a single entry per CDR3 protein. This table holds about 200,000 distinct CDR3 sequences, more than 9% found once. With V trimmed by 6 bases and J by 0 bases, 5 bases remained unmatched. This CDR3 comprises 16 residues. CDR1 and CDR2 (germline): ENHRY, SYGVKD. The rearrangement links TRBV10-3 to TRBJ1-1; the match to TRBD1 covers 12 bases. Material: memory T cells sorted from blood. The TCR was taken from a man in his fifties or sixties in good health. This CDR3 is CAISHGTGGMNTEAFF. CDR3 nucleotide sequence: TGTGCCATCAGCCACGGGACAGGGGGCATGAACACTGAAGCTTTCTTT.